This T cell receptor beta chain emerged from a study of CD8+CD57+ T cells in acquired aplastic anemia. Both TCR beta VDJ combination and CDR3 sequence profiling were carried out. Genomic DNA was the template for this profiling. TCRdb reanalysed the reads using MiXCR and keeps one entry per CDR3 protein. The profile covers under 200,000 distinct CDR3 sequences, with more than 40% appearing a single time and about 30% taken by the ten largest. The authors sequenced patients whose flow cytometry had shown CD8+CD57+ cell expansion. Sequencing was performed on sorted CD4+, CD8+, or CD8+CD57+ T cells (not recorded which) from PBMCs. The clonotype originates from a human donor with aplastic anemia.

This chain's CDR3 is CSARLGSSYEQYF. The DNA for the CDR3 is TGCAGTGCTAGACTGGGGAGCTCCTACGAGCAGTACTTC. This chain links TRBV20-1 with TRBJ2-7; the D gene is possibly TRBD2 (5 bases). The germline CDR1 and CDR2 sequences are DFQATT and SNEGSKA (reference sequence). Trimming pared 2 bases from V and 0 bases from J, leaving 8 bases between. The CDR3 is 13 residues long.